This TCR beta chain appears in the sequencing data of a study of blood T cell repertoires in COVID-19. The V gene lost 5 bases and the J gene lost 0 bases, with 14 bases spanning the gap. Germline V gene data show CDR1 as MDHEN and CDR2 as SYDVKM. This CDR3 is built from 15 residues. Profiled with immunoSEQ multiplex PCR; TCRdb holds only in-frame clones, not every one. The table has 250,000 to 350,000 clones, roughly nine tenths seen once. This TCR came from a woman in her thirties or forties who had recovered from COVID-19. Sequenced: peripheral blood. The gene calls are TRBV28 and TRBJ2-7; D perhaps matches TRBD2 (5 bases). CDR3 sequence reads: CASSPPGKSSYEQYF. The CDR3 nucleotides are TGTGCCAGCAGTCCCCCCGGGAAGAGCTCCTACGAGCAGTACTTC.